What follows are 13 T cell receptor beta chains derived from one specimen sequenced in a study of T cell responses to AZD1222 COVID-19 vaccine. Clones were read by immunoSEQ multiplex PCR, and TCRdb kept only the in-frame ones, dropping some. The repertoire holds roughly 150,000 clones, with more than 75% as singletons. The source was peripheral blood, collected on day 0 of AZD1222 vaccination. These receptors were collected from an adult in good health.

CDR3 nucleotide sequence: TGTGCCAGCAGCGTAGGATTCGGCGGCCCGAATGAAAAACTGTTTTTT. Translation gives CASSVGFGGPNEKLFF. This rearrangement joins TRBV9 to TRBJ1-4; D is unclear. Between the trimmed V and J ends, which lost 0 bases and 5 bases, there was a span of 14 bases. The CDR3 consists of 16 residues. Germline CDR1 and CDR2: SGDLS and YYNGEE. Together with reference TRBV9 and TRBJ1-4, the CDR3 gives the full variable domain: DSGVTQTPKHLITATGQRVTLRCSPRSGDLSVYWYQQSLDQGLQFLIQYYNGEERAKGNILERFSAQQFPDLHSELNLSSLELGDSALYFCASSVGFGGPNEKLFFGSGTQLSVL.

The chain employs TRBV5-1 and TRBJ2-3, with TRBD2 as a possible D gene (7 bases). Deletions cut 7 bases from V and 6 bases from J, with 21 bases between. The length of the CDR3 is 15 residues. In germline, CDR1 is SGHRS, CDR2 YFSETQ. In DNA, the CDR3 is TGCGCCAGCCAACAGGGACTAACCCAAAGGGATACGCAGTATTTT. As protein: CASQQGLTQRDTQYF.

V is TRBV19 and J is TRBJ1-6, with D unresolved. The CDR3 loop spans 15 amino acids. Germline V gives CDR1 LNHDA, CDR2 SQIVND (reference sequence). V was clipped by 5 bases and J by 11 bases, with 19 bases between them. The CDR3 DNA follows: TGTGCCAGTAGTTTACCCGGGTCGACCCTGACACCCCTCCACTTT. Protein sequence: CASSLPGSTLTPLHF.

V usage is TRBV28 and J usage is TRBJ1-2; 7 bases match TRBD1. J lost 5 bases, V lost 6 bases, and 9 bases had no gene match. Germline CDR1 and CDR2: MDHEN and SYDVKM. The CDR3 extends over 14 amino acids. Written as DNA, the CDR3 is TGTGCCAGCAGCCTATGGGACAGACGGTATGGCTACACCTTC. Translating gives CASSLWDRRYGYTF.

Details on this clone: The sample has other DNA sequences that encode this CDR3 too. The gene calls are TRBV9 and TRBJ2-2, with 11 nucleotides matching TRBD2. Per the germline V gene, CDR1 is SGDLS and CDR2 is YYNGEE. This CDR3 contains 17 residues. Losses at the gene ends were 0 bases for V and 0 bases for J; bases not matched to a gene: 1. Here the CDR3 reads CASSVGLAGSNTGELFF. CDR3 coding DNA: TGTGCCAGCAGCGTAGGACTAGCGGGGTCGAACACCGGGGAGCTGTTTTTT. The variable domain in full, completed from reference TRBV9 and TRBJ2-2, reads DSGVTQTPKHLITATGQRVTLRCSPRSGDLSVYWYQQSLDQGLQFLIQYYNGEERAKGNILERFSAQQFPDLHSELNLSSLELGDSALYFCASSVGLAGSNTGELFFGEGSRLTVL.

A few counts support this clone. The CDR3 DNA is TGCGCCAGCAGCCAAGGGGGGCGGGCTAATGAAAAACTGTTTTTT. It yields the protein CASSQGGRANEKLFF. This chain links TRBV4-1 with TRBJ1-4; D might be TRBD1 (6 bases). Trimming took off 1 base at V and 3 bases at J, with 9 bases between the two ends. There are 15 residues in the CDR3. The V gene's germline CDR1 is MGHRA and CDR2 YSYEKL.

The DNA of the CDR3 is TGTGCCAGCAGCTTAGTAGCGGGAGATTCCTACGAGCAGTACTTC. As protein: CASSLVAGDSYEQYF. The gene calls are TRBV7-6 and TRBJ2-7; 9 bases match TRBD2. CDR1 and CDR2 (germline): SGHVS, FNYEAQ. J was trimmed by 1 base and V by 1 base; bases with no gene match: 2. This CDR3 has 15 amino acids.

This chain joins TRBV7-2 and TRBJ2-7, with 15 bases aligning to TRBD2. The germline CDR1 and CDR2 sequences are SGHTA and FQGNSA. This CDR3 spans 19 amino acids. J was trimmed by 2 bases and V by 5 bases; bases with no gene match: 13. The CDR3 DNA sequence: TGTGCCAGCAGCCGGAATCCGGGACTAGCGGGAGGTGGAACCTACGAGCAGTACTTC. Translation: CASSRNPGLAGGGTYEQYF.

The genes are TRBV5-1 and TRBJ2-5; unclear D gene. Germline V gene sequence: CDR1 SGHRS, CDR2 YFSETQ. V dropped 5 bases and J dropped 2 bases, with 16 bases sitting between them. This CDR3 comprises 15 residues. The CDR3 DNA is TGCGCCAGCAGTGTCGGGCCGCCTTTACAAGAGACCCAGTACTTC. Its translation is CASSVGPPLQETQYF.

The rearrangement links TRBV19 to TRBJ2-5, with no clear D. Germline CDR1 reads LNHDA; CDR2 reads SQIVND (reference sequence). The length of the CDR3 is 12 residues. V lost 5 bases, J lost 5 bases, and 9 bases lay in between. As DNA, the CDR3 is TGTGCCAGTAGTCCCGAGACGGAGACCCAGTACTTC. It encodes CASSPETETQYF.

The CDR3 DNA sequence: TGTGCCAGCAGTTACCTACCGACTAGCGGGAGGGCGGGGCAGTACTTC. Translated: CASSYLPTSGRAGQYF. The chain has TRBV6-5 and TRBJ2-7; TRBD2 agrees at 14 bases. The CDR3 has 16 amino acids. V shed 2 bases, J shed 9 bases, and the junction held 9 bases outside the gene matches. In germline, CDR1 is MNHEY, CDR2 SVGAGI.

This sequence joins TRBV19 and TRBJ2-5; 10 bases align to TRBD1. CDR1 is LNHDA, CDR2 SQIVND, per germline (reference sequence). This CDR3 is 16 amino acids long. The trim removed 3 bases at V and 7 bases at J, leaving 11 bases unmatched. CDR3 amino acids: CASSMDGTGVPVTQYF. CDR3 nucleotides: TGTGCCAGTAGTATGGACGGGACAGGGGTCCCGGTGACCCAGTACTTC. Combining the CDR3 with reference TRBV19 and TRBJ2-5 gives the whole variable domain DGGITQSPKYLFRKEGQNVTLSCEQNLNHDAMYWYRQDPGQGLRLIYYSQIVNDFQKGDIAEGYSVSREKKESFPLTVTSAQKNPTAFYLCASSMDGTGVPVTQYFGPGTRLLVL.

V is TRBV3-1 (or the pseudogene TRBV3-2) and J is TRBJ2-1; the match to TRBD1 covers 7 bases. From germline, CDR1 is LGHDT and CDR2 YNNKEL (reference sequence). The CDR3 has 14 amino acids. The trim removed 4 bases at V and 5 bases at J, leaving 5 bases unmatched. CDR3 sequence (DNA): TGTGCCAGCAGCCCGGACAGGATAAACAATGAGCAGTTCTTC. Translated: CASSPDRINNEQFF.